A selection of T cell receptor beta chains follows, all from one sample in a study of beta chain features in type 1 diabetes. Here immunoSEQ multiplex PCR was the method, and the copy in TCRdb shows in-frame clones only, minus some. The repertoire holds some 500,000 clones, with more than 9.5% as singletons. The sequenced sample was naive CD4+ T cells from blood. The receptor set was obtained from a woman aged 18-29 years in good health. The CDR3 runs from the conserved cysteine through the conserved F or W. Each record gives: J gene, V gene, clone size, D gene, CDR3 protein, CDR3 DNA. A D gene is named only where the DNA matches it firmly. Clone size is stated in some rows and not others, as once, few, many or a class when expanded.

TRBJ2-3,TRBV7-8,few,.,CASSFDERPTDTQYF,TGTGCCAGCAGCTTCGACGAGAGACCCACAGATACGCAGTATTTT
TRBJ2-3,TRBV10-3,.,.,CAIGDGPAGVGTQYF,TGTGCCATCGGAGACGGGCCCGCAGGGGTCGGTACGCAGTATTTT
TRBJ2-1,TRBV11-3,.,TRBD2,CASSSLRSGTGQFF,TGTGCCAGCAGCTCCCTTCGGAGCGGGACGGGGCAGTTCTTC
TRBJ2-3,TRBV5-4,few,TRBD2,CASSLVVLAGNTDTQYF,TGTGCCAGCAGCTTGGTCGTCCTAGCGGGGAACACAGATACGCAGTATTTT
TRBJ2-1,TRBV4-1,.,TRBD2,CASSQHTSGGYNEQFF,TGCGCCAGCAGCCAGCATACTAGCGGGGGTTACAATGAGCAGTTCTTC
TRBJ1-5,TRBV30,few,.,CAWSQGLNRPDQPQHF,TGTGCCTGGAGTCAGGGACTAAACCGTCCTGATCAGCCCCAGCATTTT
TRBJ2-7,TRBV29-1,.,TRBD2,CSVSGSRGAGFKDEQYF,TGCAGCGTTTCCGGGTCCCGAGGAGCGGGATTTAAGGACGAGCAGTACTTC
TRBJ1-2,TRBV9,once,TRBD1,CASSRQGPNYGYTF,TGTGCCAGCAGTCGACAGGGCCCCAACTATGGCTACACCTTC
TRBJ2-5,TRBV4-1,.,TRBD1,CASRPLTGGPSETQYF,TGCGCCAGCAGACCACTGACAGGGGGCCCCTCGGAGACCCAGTACTTC
TRBJ2-5,TRBV7-8,few,TRBD1,CASSPNRGQETQYF,TGTGCCAGCAGCCCGAACAGGGGACAAGAGACCCAGTACTTC
TRBJ2-5,TRBV7-7,few,.,CASSLTRAGQETQYF,TGTGCTAGCAGCTTAACCCGGGCCGGCCAAGAGACCCAGTACTTC
TRBJ2-2,TRBV28,few,.,CASRLDGELFF,TGTGCCAGCAGATTGGACGGGGAGCTGTTTTTT
TRBJ1-2,TRBV15,.,.,CATSRDYTGIYYGYTF,TGTGCCACCAGCAGAGATTATACAGGGATCTACTATGGCTACACCTTC
TRBJ1-2,TRBV15,few,TRBD1,CATSRPGTGLSYGYTF,TGTGCCACCAGCAGACCAGGGACAGGGCTCTCGTATGGCTACACCTTC
TRBJ1-2,TRBV15,.,.,CATSNRQAWGNGYTF,TGTGCCACCAGCAATCGGCAGGCCTGGGGGAATGGCTACACCTTC
TRBJ1-4,TRBV7-9,few,TRBD1,CASSAGQGVEKLFF,TGTGCCAGCAGCGCGGGACAGGGTGTCGAAAAACTGTTTTTT
TRBJ1-2,TRBV5-4,.,.,CASSLGLRDYGYTF,TGTGCCAGCAGCTTGGGGCTCCGGGACTATGGCTACACCTTC
TRBJ2-2,TRBV19,few,.,CASSAQGTGELFF,TGTGCCAGTAGTGCACAGGGAACCGGGGAGCTGTTTTTT
TRBJ2-3,TRBV5-1,few,.,CASSSSDVTDTQYF,TGCGCCAGCAGCTCCTCCGACGTCACAGATACGCAGTATTTT
TRBJ2-5,TRBV6-4,.,.,CASRRGVDGETQYF,TGTGCCAGCAGAAGAGGGGTAGACGGGGAGACCCAGTACTTC
TRBJ1-1,TRBV4-2,few,TRBD1,CASSQETQGTTEAFF,TGTGCCAGCAGCCAAGAAACACAGGGGACCACTGAAGCTTTCTTT
TRBJ2-3,TRBV28,few,TRBD2,CASSLWASGVGADTQYF,TGTGCCAGCAGTTTATGGGCTAGCGGGGTGGGGGCAGATACGCAGTATTTT
TRBJ1-2,TRBV18,few,.,CASSPQGHTGYTF,TGTGCCAGCTCACCACAAGGGCACACTGGCTACACCTTC
TRBJ2-5,TRBV9,.,.,CASSVFSYQETQYF,TGTGCCAGCAGCGTGTTTAGCTACCAAGAGACCCAGTACTTC
TRBJ2-5,TRBV13,few,.,CASSLRWSQGPLQTQYF,TGTGCCAGCAGCTTACGTTGGTCGCAGGGTCCTCTTCAGACCCAGTACTTC
TRBJ2-1,TRBV5-1,.,TRBD2,CASSFGLAETNEQFF,TGCGCCAGCAGCTTCGGACTAGCGGAAACCAATGAGCAGTTCTTC
TRBJ2-7,TRBV7-2,few,.,CASSFRDAGEQYF,TGTGCCAGCAGCTTCAGGGACGCCGGGGAGCAGTACTTC
TRBJ2-2,TRBV28,few,TRBD1,CASSLTGRGKLFF,TGTGCCAGCAGTTTAACCGGCAGGGGGAAACTGTTTTTT
TRBJ1-1,TRBV27,few,TRBD1,CASRGTGPNTEAFF,TGTGCCAGCAGGGGGACAGGTCCGAACACTGAAGCTTTCTTT
TRBJ2-1,TRBV4-1,.,.,CASSRAISEQFF,TGCGCCAGCAGCCGGGCCATCAGTGAGCAGTTCTTC
TRBJ1-2,TRBV10-3,few,TRBD1,CAIGTGINYGYTF,TGTGCCATCGGGACAGGGATTAACTATGGCTACACCTTC
TRBJ2-5,TRBV28,.,.,CASNPAGFGETQYF,TGTGCCAGCAATCCCGCTGGTTTTGGGGAGACCCAGTACTTC
TRBJ1-1,TRBV29-1,few,.,CSVEVQSNTEAFF,TGCAGCGTTGAGGTACAGTCGAACACTGAAGCTTTCTTT
TRBJ1-3,TRBV7-9,few,TRBD1,CASSPGQNSGNTIYF,TGTGCCAGCAGCCCGGGACAGAACTCTGGAAACACCATATATTTT
TRBJ1-6,TRBV27,few,TRBD1,CASTSWGQLNSPLHF,TGTGCCAGCACTTCATGGGGACAGCTTAATTCACCCCTCCACTTT
TRBJ2-3,TRBV5-1,few,.,CASSSQSRMSTQYF,TGCGCCAGCAGCTCGCAGAGCAGGATGAGTACGCAGTATTTT
TRBJ2-3,TRBV4-3,.,TRBD1,CASSQDRGSSTQYF,TGCGCCAGCAGCCAAGACAGGGGGTCGTCTACGCAGTATTTT
TRBJ2-7,TRBV7-2,few,.,CASSLQRSSYEQYF,TGTGCCAGCAGCCTGCAGCGTAGCTCCTACGAGCAGTACTTC
TRBJ2-1,TRBV2,.,.,CASKGTGGHNEQFF,TGTGCCAGCAAGGGAACCGGGGGGCACAATGAGCAGTTCTTC
TRBJ2-4,TRBV28,.,.,CASSLRFRDAKNIQYF,TGTGCCAGCAGTTTGAGGTTTAGGGATGCCAAAAACATTCAGTACTTC
TRBJ2-2,TRBV19,few,.,CASSVTGIYTGELFF,TGTGCCAGTAGTGTCACAGGGATATACACCGGGGAGCTGTTTTTT
TRBJ1-1,TRBV25-1,few,.,CASRLTGLTEAFF,TGTGCCAGCAGGCTTACAGGGTTAACTGAAGCTTTCTTT
TRBJ2-4,TRBV5-1,few,TRBD2,CASSSDSSGSLIAKNIQYF,TGCGCCAGCAGCAGTGACTCTAGCGGGAGTTTGATAGCCAAAAACATTCAGTACTTC
TRBJ2-5,TRBV19,.,.,CASSMGWETQYF,TGTGCCAGTAGTATGGGTTGGGAGACCCAGTACTTC
TRBJ2-1,TRBV5-4,.,TRBD1,CASSFPGQGRNEQFF,TGTGCCAGCAGCTTCCCGGGACAGGGAAGAAATGAGCAGTTCTTC
TRBJ2-3,TRBV5-4,few,.,CASSLRFGRTDTQYF,TGTGCCAGCAGCTTAAGGTTCGGTCGCACAGATACGCAGTATTTT
TRBJ2-2,TRBV7-2,few,.,CASSSHAPGELFF,TGTGCCAGCAGCTCCCATGCACCCGGGGAGCTGTTTTTT
TRBJ2-1,TRBV10-3,.,.,CAIRGLSSYNEQFF,TGTGCCATCAGAGGGCTTAGCTCCTACAATGAGCAGTTCTTC
TRBJ2-1,TRBV13,.,.,CASKRRGADEQFF,TGTGCCAGCAAAAGGAGGGGTGCGGATGAGCAGTTCTTC
TRBJ1-4,TRBV9,few,.,CASSGGPKTNEKLFF,TGTGCCAGCAGCGGGGGACCGAAAACTAATGAAAAACTGTTTTTT
TRBJ1-4,TRBV7-2,.,.,CASSSSTEKLFF,TGTGCCAGCAGCTCCTCAACTGAAAAACTGTTTTTT
TRBJ2-3,TRBV7-9,.,.,CASSLVGGADTQYF,TGTGCCAGCAGCTTAGTGGGCGGGGCAGATACGCAGTATTTT
TRBJ2-5,TRBV7-2,.,.,CASSLRSNGETQYF,TGTGCCAGCAGCTTACGGAGCAACGGGGAGACCCAGTACTTC
TRBJ1-3,TRBV14,.,.,CASSPPGAHGNTIYF,TGTGCCAGCAGCCCCCCCGGGGCCCACGGAAACACCATATATTTT
TRBJ2-5,TRBV29-1,.,TRBD1,CSGDRGGETQYF,TGCAGCGGCGACAGGGGTGGAGAGACCCAGTACTTC